The next 14 T cell receptor beta chains were all read from a single sample in a study of cytomegalovirus exposure and HLA in healthy donors (dated by TCRdb to the late 2010s). Library preparation used the immunoSEQ multiplex PCR assay. The multiplex PCR relied on a mix of 60 forward primers for TCR Vbeta segments and 13 reverse primers for TCR Jbeta segments. In its TCRdb copy, this immuneACCESS table keeps in-frame sequences only and misses some clones. Where compared with another copy, unresolved V genes explain less than half of these, and the others have no known cause. This sample has some 100,000 clones in its table, and roughly 80% of those were observed once. Almost 5% of the sample comes from the top ten. Sequencing was performed on PBMCs. Every receptor here comes from a man aged 45 to 65 in good health and CMV-seropositive.

This clone was picked up a small number of times. This chain connects TRBV15 to TRBJ2-1, with 7 bases fitting TRBD2. Germline V gene sequence: CDR1 LNHNV, CDR2 YYDKDF (reference sequence). The ends lost 0 bases at V and 7 bases at J; junction bases unmatched: 12. The CDR3 length is 17 residues. The CDR3 DNA reads TGTGCCACCAGCAGAGATCGGGCTAGCGGCTGGGCAAATGAGCAGTTCTTC. Protein: CATSRDRASGWANEQFF.

The chain combines TRBV5-4 with TRBJ2-7; 10 nucleotides agree with TRBD2. The CDR3 is 14 residues long. Per the germline V gene, CDR1 is SGHNT and CDR2 is YYREEE (reference sequence). Losses at the gene ends were 6 bases for V and 6 bases for J; bases not matched to a gene: 9. Here the CDR3 DNA reads TGTGCCAGCACCCAGCCGGGACTAGCGCCCGAGCAGTACTTC. Protein: CASTQPGLAPEQYF.

This clone occurred once. The V gene is TRBV18, the J gene TRBJ1-2; 7 bases match TRBD1. Trimming took 1 base from V and 0 from J; bases not matched to a gene: 2. CDR3 length: 15 amino acids. Germline V CDR1 and CDR2: KGHSH, LQKENI. The DNA of the CDR3 is TGTGCCAGCTCACCACGGGACAGTGCTAACTATGGCTACACCTTC. This sequence encodes CASSPRDSANYGYTF. Supplemented by reference TRBV18 and TRBJ1-2, the full variable domain reads NAGVMQNPRHLVRRRGQEARLRCSPMKGHSHVYWYRQLPEEGLKFMVYLQKENIIDESGMPKERFSAEFPKEGPSILRIQQVVRGDSAAYFCASSPRDSANYGYTFGSGTRLTVV.

This chain joins TRBV5-6 and TRBJ2-2; D perhaps matches TRBD1 (6 bases). This CDR3 is 19 amino acids long. Trimming removed 3 bases from V and 6 bases from J, with 27 bases in between. Per germline, CDR1 SGHDT and CDR2 YYEEEE. The chain's CDR3 is CASSSRGGRDRIAPGELFF. The CDR3 DNA reads TGTGCCAGCAGCTCCAGGGGTGGCAGGGACCGGATAGCGCCCGGGGAGCTGTTTTTT.

The chain links TRBV28 to TRBJ1-2; 9 nucleotides line up with TRBD1. CDR3 length equals 15 residues. V gave up 3 bases and J gave up 3 bases; unmatched junction bases: 5. Germline V gives CDR1 MDHEN, CDR2 SYDVKM. Written as DNA, the CDR3 is TGTGCCAGCAGTTTCGACAGGGGGAAGTACTATGGCTACACCTTC. Encoded protein: CASSFDRGKYYGYTF.

This chain links TRBV28 with TRBJ2-3; 9 nucleotides line up with TRBD1. Germline CDR1 MDHEN, CDR2 SYDVKM. J lost 3 bases, V lost 7 bases, and 8 bases had no gene match. CDR3 size: 15 residues. CDR3 sequence (DNA): TGTGCCAGCACTCCCCAGGGACAGGGAACAGATACGCAGTATTTT. Residues: CASTPQGQGTDTQYF.

The chain joins TRBV7-8 to TRBJ2-7; maybe TRBD1 (5 bases). V shed 5 bases and J shed 0 bases, with 11 bases lying between them. The germline gives CDR1 SGHVS, CDR2 FQNEAQ. This CDR3 comprises 14 residues. CDR3 amino acids: CASSPGWSSYEQYF. CDR3 nucleotides: TGTGCCAGCAGCCCAGGGTGGAGCTCCTACGAGCAGTACTTC.

This clone was counted only a few times. V is TRBV7-5 and J is TRBJ1-2. TRBV7-5 is a pseudogene segment. This CDR3 is 19 amino acids long. This CDR3 reads CVRSTHSALRTLANYGYTF. The CDR3 nucleotides read TGTGTCAGAAGCACCCACTCGGCACTACGTACCCTTGCGAACTATGGCTACACCTTC.

The chain uses TRBV28 and TRBJ1-4; the D gene is possibly TRBD1 (5 bases). The CDR3 spans 15 residues. Germline-derived CDR1 and CDR2 are MDHEN and SYDVKM. Trimming pared 5 bases from V and 0 bases from J, leaving 10 bases between. CDR3 amino acids: CASSPAGPTNEKLFF. The CDR3 DNA reads TGTGCCAGCAGTCCTGCAGGGCCAACTAATGAAAAACTGTTTTTT. The variable domain in full, with the rest retrieved from reference TRBV28 and TRBJ1-4, is DVKVTQSSRYLVKRTGEKVFLECVQDMDHENMFWYRQDPGLGLRLIYFSYDVKMKEKGDIPEGYSVSREKKERFSLILESASTNQTSMYLCASSPAGPTNEKLFFGSGTQLSVL.

The chain carries TRBV7-9 and TRBJ1-2; D is ambiguous. The V gene lost 4 bases and the J gene lost 0 bases, with 6 bases spanning the gap. Germline loops: CDR1 SEHNR, CDR2 FQNEAQ (reference sequence). The CDR3 consists of 13 residues. The CDR3 here is CASSSGTNYGYTF. The CDR3 DNA reads as TGTGCCAGCAGCTCGGGGACTAACTATGGCTACACCTTC.

The chain couples TRBV7-2 to TRBJ2-5; 11 nucleotides align to TRBD2. Looked up from germline, CDR1 is SGHTA and CDR2 is FQGNSA. CDR3 length equals 17 residues. V was clipped by 2 bases and J by 0 bases; unmatched bases: 5. The CDR3 here is CASSLWLAGGYQETQYF. In DNA, the CDR3 is TGTGCCAGCAGCTTATGGCTAGCGGGAGGATACCAAGAGACCCAGTACTTC.

The chain employs TRBV12-5 and TRBJ1-1; 10 bases map to TRBD1. The germline V gene has CDR1 LGHNT and CDR2 FRNRAP. This CDR3 spans 16 amino acids. V was pared by 1 base and J by 6 bases, with 8 bases of the junction left unmatched. The CDR3 DNA is TGTGCTAGTGGTTTGGGTACAGGACAGGGGGGAGCTGAAGCTTTCTTT. Translated, it gives CASGLGTGQGGAEAFF.

This chain uses TRBV30 with TRBJ1-4, with 7 bases aligning to TRBD1. There are 14 residues in the CDR3. After removal of 0 bases from V and 8 bases from J, the junction contained 6 bases not matched to a gene. CDR1 GTSNPN and CDR2 SVGIG come from the germline V gene (reference sequence). CDR3 coding DNA: TGTGCCTGGAGTGTTTCCCAGGGGGGAGAAAAACTGTTTTTT. It yields the protein CAWSVSQGGEKLFF.

This sequence joins TRBV27 and TRBJ1-6, with a weak D call TRBD1 (5 bases). CDR1 and CDR2 from the germline V gene are MNHEY and SMNVEV (reference sequence). The V gene lost 5 bases and the J gene lost 7 bases, with 18 bases spanning the gap. The CDR3 contains 16 residues. The CDR3 protein is CASSSGIGAGNSPLHF. CDR3 DNA: TGTGCCAGCAGTAGTGGGATTGGGGCGGGGAATTCACCCCTCCACTTT.